The rows below give T cell receptor beta chains drawn from one sample of a study of cytomegalovirus exposure and HLA in healthy donors. The data were produced by immunoSEQ multiplex PCR, yet TCRdb's version contains in-frame clones alone and is incomplete. The sample records more than 85,000 clones, about 90% being singletons. Sample: PBMCs. Every receptor here comes from a man aged 40-49 years in good health and CMV-seronegative. The CDR3 runs from the conserved cysteine through the conserved F or W. Fields, in order: J gene, V gene, D gene, clone size, CDR3 protein, CDR3 DNA. The D gene is left open where the match is weak. Clone size is given for some rows only: seen once, a few or many times, or a class if the clone is expanded.

TRBJ2-3,TRBV11-2,TRBD2,.,CASSLRLAGESSTDTQYF,TGTGCCAGCAGCCTAAGACTAGCGGGGGAGTCTAGCACAGATACGCAGTATTTT
TRBJ2-3,TRBV5-1,TRBD1,few,CASSQQGVRDTQYF,TGCGCCAGCAGCCAGCAGGGGGTGAGAGATACGCAGTATTTT
TRBJ2-7,TRBV30,.,.,CAWSVTRFSYEQYF,TGTGCCTGGAGTGTAACCAGATTTTCCTACGAGCAGTACTTC
TRBJ2-5,TRBV2,.,.,CASRAGVRETQYF,TGTGCCAGCAGGGCAGGGGTCCGGGAGACCCAGTACTTC
TRBJ1-1,TRBV6-1,.,.,CASSGQGGITEAFF,TGTGCCAGCAGTGGGCAGGGAGGTATCACTGAAGCTTTCTTT
TRBJ2-5,TRBV5-1,.,.,CASSLGGSKETQYF,TGCGCCAGCAGCTTGGGCGGATCCAAAGAGACCCAGTACTTC
TRBJ1-2,TRBV5-1,.,.,CASSLRQREEYGYTF,TGCGCCAGCAGCTTAAGACAGAGAGAAGAATATGGCTACACCTTC
TRBJ2-7,TRBV28,.,.,CASRWSGLTGDEQYF,TGTGCCAGCAGATGGAGTGGACTCACCGGGGACGAGCAGTACTTC
TRBJ2-7,TRBV28,TRBD1,.,CASSPYIQGFHGEQYF,TGTGCCAGCAGTCCCTACATACAGGGGTTCCACGGGGAGCAGTACTTC
TRBJ1-1,TRBV6-5,.,.,CASSYSRRDTEAFF,TGTGCCAGCAGTTACTCGAGGAGGGACACTGAAGCTTTCTTT
TRBJ2-5,TRBV29-1,.,.,CSVARGQETQYF,TGCAGCGTTGCTAGGGGGCAAGAGACCCAGTACTTC
TRBJ2-6,TRBV9,.,.,CASSPEYGANVLTF,TGTGCCAGCAGCCCCGAGTATGGGGCCAACGTCCTGACTTTC
TRBJ1-4,TRBV9,.,.,CASSVGTSTNEKLFF,TGTGCCAGCAGCGTAGGGACTTCAACTAATGAAAAACTGTTTTTT
TRBJ1-3,TRBV28,TRBD1,.,CASSLATGVGNTIYF,TGTGCCAGCAGTTTAGCAACAGGGGTAGGAAACACCATATATTTT
TRBJ1-1,TRBV21-1,.,.,CASSSGQQGNTEAFF,TGTGCCAGCAGTTCGGGACAGCAGGGGAACACTGAAGCTTTCTTT
TRBJ1-1,TRBV18,.,.,CASSVGLNTEAFF,TGTGCCAGCTCAGTGGGCCTGAACACTGAAGCTTTCTTT
TRBJ2-5,TRBV10-3,TRBD2,medium-sized,CAISERGLAGVGETQYF,TGTGCCATCAGTGAGAGGGGACTAGCGGGGGTAGGAGAGACCCAGTACTTC
TRBJ2-1,TRBV18,.,.,CASSPLQGRDNEQFF,TGTGCCAGCTCACCGTTACAGGGAAGGGACAATGAGCAGTTCTTC
TRBJ2-6,TRBV19,.,.,CATSRRGEISGANVLTF,TGTGCCACAAGTAGGAGGGGCGAGATTTCTGGGGCCAACGTCCTGACTTTC
TRBJ1-4,TRBV5-1,TRBD1,.,CASSLVLRDRTTNEKLFF,TGCGCCAGCAGCTTGGTTCTCAGGGACAGGACGACTAATGAAAAACTGTTTTTT
TRBJ2-7,TRBV18,TRBD2,.,CASSPGGYEQYF,TGTGCCAGCTCACCGGGGGGGTACGAGCAGTACTTC
TRBJ1-2,TRBV2,.,.,CASSSRDFPGYTF,TGTGCCAGCAGTTCAAGGGACTTTCCTGGCTACACCTTC